The rows below give T cell receptor beta chains drawn from one sample of a study of Ad26.COV2.S vaccination and SARS-CoV-2 variants. Libraries were prepared by immunoSEQ multiplex PCR; TCRdb keeps only in-frame clonotypes and omits some of them. The table has 400,000 to 450,000 clones, 90% seen once; the top ten hold 10% to 15%. Sample: peripheral blood, taken in a trial of Ad26.COV2.S vaccine versus placebo. The origin of the receptors is a person between 18 and 65 years old who received the Ad26.COV2.S COVID-19 vaccine or a placebo. Each CDR3 is given with its conserved first and last residue. A D gene is named only where the DNA matches it firmly. Clone size is shown for a subset of rows, as once, few, many or a class of expanded clone.

d_gene	j_gene	abundance	v_gene	CDR3aa	CDR3nt
-	TRBJ1-2	-	TRBV4-1	CASSLGYQDTGYGYTF	TGCGCCAGCAGCCTCGGTTACCAGGACACAGGCTATGGCTACACCTTC
-	TRBJ1-2	-	TRBV29-1	CSVEGDITYGYTF	TGCAGCGTTGAAGGGGACATTACCTATGGCTACACCTTC
-	TRBJ2-3	-	TRBV11-2	CASSFRQAGWGTDTQYF	TGTGCCAGCAGCTTTCGACAGGCTGGATGGGGCACAGATACGCAGTATTTT
TRBD2	TRBJ2-7	-	TRBV7-8	CASSQPARGLAGVSYEQYF	TGTGCCAGCAGCCAGCCGGCGAGGGGCCTAGCGGGAGTATCCTACGAGCAGTACTTC
-	TRBJ2-3	-	TRBV12-3/TRBV12-4	CASSFEGSTQYF	TGTGCCAGCAGTTTCGAGGGGAGTACGCAGTATTTT
-	TRBJ1-2	-	TRBV3-1/TRBV3-2	CASSQNRAVGYGYTF	TGTGCCAGCAGCCAAAACAGGGCCGTAGGATATGGCTACACCTTC
-	TRBJ1-2	-	TRBV30	CAWSEGQSYYGYTF	TGTGCCTGGAGTGAAGGGCAGTCGTACTATGGCTACACCTTC
-	TRBJ2-1	-	TRBV6-1	CASSEWGSLAYNEQFF	TGTGCCAGCAGTGAATGGGGATCCTTGGCCTACAATGAGCAGTTCTTC
TRBD1	TRBJ1-3	few	TRBV4-1	CASSRFTGAGNTIYF	TGCGCCAGCAGCCGGTTTACAGGGGCTGGAAACACCATATATTTT
TRBD1	TRBJ2-1	-	TRBV3-1/TRBV3-2	CASSFRGQGGYNEQFF	TGTGCCAGCAGCTTCAGGGGGCAGGGAGGCTACAATGAGCAGTTCTTC
-	TRBJ2-6	-	TRBV10-3	CAIRAFDGSSGANVLTF	TGTGCCATCAGGGCCTTCGACGGCTCCTCTGGGGCCAACGTCCTGACTTTC
-	TRBJ2-2	once	TRBV24-1	CATSDLRASFGELFF	TGTGCCACCAGTGATTTGAGGGCTAGTTTCGGGGAGCTGTTTTTT
-	TRBJ2-7	-	TRBV19	CASSIAGLNYEQYF	TGTGCCAGTAGTATTGCGGGACTTAACTACGAGCAGTACTTC
TRBD2	TRBJ2-5	-	TRBV5-4	CASSLAGLAGQETQYF	TGTGCCAGCAGCTTGGCGGGACTAGCGGGGCAAGAGACCCAGTACTTC
-	TRBJ2-5	-	TRBV21-1	CASSKEGKETQYF	TGTGCCAGCAGCAAGGAGGGTAAAGAGACCCAGTACTTC
-	TRBJ1-2	-	TRBV20-1	CSASALNYGYTF	TGCAGTGCTAGTGCTTTAAACTATGGCTACACCTTC
TRBD2	TRBJ2-5	once	TRBV9	CASSVAGSGTTQETQYF	TGTGCCAGCAGCGTAGCGGGTAGCGGGACCACACAAGAGACCCAGTACTTC
-	TRBJ1-4	-	TRBV5-1	CASSLYTGTEKLFF	TGCGCCAGCAGCTTATATACCGGGACTGAAAAACTGTTTTTT
TRBD1	TRBJ2-5	-	TRBV2	CASSEGRGRIQETQYF	TGTGCCAGCAGTGAAGGCAGGGGGCGCATCCAAGAGACCCAGTACTTC
-	TRBJ2-2	-	TRBV4-3	CASSQEGSANTGELFF	TGCGCCAGCAGCCAAGAAGGCAGCGCGAACACCGGGGAGCTGTTTTTT
-	TRBJ1-6	few	TRBV11-2	CASSLDRLMPYNSPLHF	TGTGCCAGCAGCTTAGACAGGCTCATGCCGTATAATTCACCCCTCCACTTT
-	TRBJ2-5	-	TRBV19	CASSPREPLGGGSQYF	TGTGCCAGTAGTCCTCGGGAGCCGCTCGGTGGCGGTTCCCAGTACTTC